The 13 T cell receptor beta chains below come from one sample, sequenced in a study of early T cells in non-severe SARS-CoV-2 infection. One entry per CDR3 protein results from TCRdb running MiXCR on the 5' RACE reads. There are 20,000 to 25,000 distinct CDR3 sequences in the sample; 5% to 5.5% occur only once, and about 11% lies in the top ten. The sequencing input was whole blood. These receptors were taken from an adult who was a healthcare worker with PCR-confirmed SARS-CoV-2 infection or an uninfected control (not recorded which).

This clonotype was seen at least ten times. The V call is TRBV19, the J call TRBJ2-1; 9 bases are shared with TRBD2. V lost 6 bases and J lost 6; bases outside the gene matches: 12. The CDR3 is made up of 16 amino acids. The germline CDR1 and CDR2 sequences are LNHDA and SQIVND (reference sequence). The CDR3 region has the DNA TGTGCCAGTAGGATTATGGCGGGAGGGAGGGGCAATGAGCAGTTCTTC. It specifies CASRIMAGGRGNEQFF.

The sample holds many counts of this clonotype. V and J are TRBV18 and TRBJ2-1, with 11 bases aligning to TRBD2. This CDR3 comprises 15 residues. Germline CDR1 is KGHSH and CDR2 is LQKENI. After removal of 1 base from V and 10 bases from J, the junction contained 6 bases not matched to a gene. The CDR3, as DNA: TGTGCCAGCTCACCACAATCAACTAGCGGGAGCGAGCAGTTCTTC. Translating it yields CASSPQSTSGSEQFF.

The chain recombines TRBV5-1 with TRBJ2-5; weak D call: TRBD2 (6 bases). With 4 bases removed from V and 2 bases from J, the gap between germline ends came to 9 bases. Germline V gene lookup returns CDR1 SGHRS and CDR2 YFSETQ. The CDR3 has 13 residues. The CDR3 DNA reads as TGCGCCAGCAGCCGGGACTTACAAGAGACCCAGTACTTC. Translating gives CASSRDLQETQYF.

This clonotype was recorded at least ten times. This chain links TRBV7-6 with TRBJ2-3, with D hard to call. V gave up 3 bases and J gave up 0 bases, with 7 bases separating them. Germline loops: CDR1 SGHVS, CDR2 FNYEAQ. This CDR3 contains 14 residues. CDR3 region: CASSFGPSTDTQYF. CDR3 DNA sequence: TGTGCCAGCAGCTTCGGTCCGAGCACAGATACGCAGTATTTT.

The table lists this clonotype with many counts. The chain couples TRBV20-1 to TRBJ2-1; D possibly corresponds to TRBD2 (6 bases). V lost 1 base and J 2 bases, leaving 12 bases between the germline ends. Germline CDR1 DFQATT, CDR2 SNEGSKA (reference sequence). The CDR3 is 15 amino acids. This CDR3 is CSARAGGLTYNEQFF. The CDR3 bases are TGCAGTGCTAGAGCGGGTGGACTAACCTACAATGAGCAGTTCTTC.

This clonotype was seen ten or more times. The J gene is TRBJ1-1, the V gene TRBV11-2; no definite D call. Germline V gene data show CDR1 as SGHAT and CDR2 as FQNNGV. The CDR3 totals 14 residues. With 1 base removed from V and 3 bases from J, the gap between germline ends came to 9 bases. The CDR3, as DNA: TGTGCCAGCAGCTTAGTTGCCGTCGACACTGAAGCTTTCTTT. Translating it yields CASSLVAVDTEAFF.

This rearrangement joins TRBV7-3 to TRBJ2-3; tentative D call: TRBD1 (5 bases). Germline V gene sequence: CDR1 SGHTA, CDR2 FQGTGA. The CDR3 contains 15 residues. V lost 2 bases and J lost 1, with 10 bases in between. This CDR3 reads CASSLVRQRTDTQYF. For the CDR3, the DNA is TGTGCCAGCAGCTTAGTTCGACAGCGCACAGATACGCAGTATTTT.

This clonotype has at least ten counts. The CDR3 here is CASSYSPGTGTGNTIYF. The CDR3 DNA follows: TGTGCCAGCAGCTACTCCCCCGGGACAGGGACTGGAAACACCATATATTTT. J is TRBJ1-3 and V is TRBV7-2; TRBD1 matches at 9 bases. Germline V lookup: CDR1 SGHTA, CDR2 FQGNSA. V lost 4 bases and J lost 2; bases outside the gene matches: 9. The CDR3 contains 17 residues.

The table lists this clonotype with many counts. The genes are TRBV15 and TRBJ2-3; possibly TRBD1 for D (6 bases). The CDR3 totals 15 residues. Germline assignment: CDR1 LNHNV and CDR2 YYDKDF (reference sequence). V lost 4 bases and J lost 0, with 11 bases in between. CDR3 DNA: TGTGCCACCAGCACCCGGGACACCAGCACAGATACGCAGTATTTT. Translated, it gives CATSTRDTSTDTQYF.

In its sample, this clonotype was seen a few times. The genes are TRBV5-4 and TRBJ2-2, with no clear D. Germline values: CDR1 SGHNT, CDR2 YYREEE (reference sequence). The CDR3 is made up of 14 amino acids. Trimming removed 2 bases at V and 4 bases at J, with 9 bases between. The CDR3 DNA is TGTGCCAGCAGCTTCCAGGCCGGCACCGGGGAGCTGTTTTTT. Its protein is CASSFQAGTGELFF. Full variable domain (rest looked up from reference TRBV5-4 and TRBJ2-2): ETGVTQSPTHLIKTRGQQVTLRCSSQSGHNTVSWYQQALGQGPQFIFQYYREEENGRGNFPPRFSGLQFPNYSSELNVNALELDDSALYLCASSFQAGTGELFFGEGSRLTVL.

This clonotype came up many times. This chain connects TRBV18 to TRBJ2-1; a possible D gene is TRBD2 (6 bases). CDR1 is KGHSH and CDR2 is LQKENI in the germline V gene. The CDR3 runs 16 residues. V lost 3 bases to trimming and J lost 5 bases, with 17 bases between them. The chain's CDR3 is CASSPTRGRFNNEQFF. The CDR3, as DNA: TGTGCCAGCTCACCGACTCGAGGGAGGTTTAACAATGAGCAGTTCTTC. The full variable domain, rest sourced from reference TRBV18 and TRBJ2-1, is NAGVMQNPRHLVRRRGQEARLRCSPMKGHSHVYWYRQLPEEGLKFMVYLQKENIIDESGMPKERFSAEFPKEGPSILRIQQVVRGDSAAYFCASSPTRGRFNNEQFFGPGTRLTVL.

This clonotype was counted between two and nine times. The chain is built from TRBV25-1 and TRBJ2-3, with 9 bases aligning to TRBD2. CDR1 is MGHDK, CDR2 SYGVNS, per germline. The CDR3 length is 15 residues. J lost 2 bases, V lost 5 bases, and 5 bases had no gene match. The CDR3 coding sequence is TGTGCCAGCAGTATAGGCGGGAGGGCCACAGATACGCAGTATTTT. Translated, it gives CASSIGGRATDTQYF.

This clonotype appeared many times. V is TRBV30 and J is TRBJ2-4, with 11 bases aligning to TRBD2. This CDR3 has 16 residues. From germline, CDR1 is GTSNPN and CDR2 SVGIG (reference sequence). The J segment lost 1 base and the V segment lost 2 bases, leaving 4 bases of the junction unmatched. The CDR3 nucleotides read TGTGCCTGGAGTCTCGGACTAGCGGGCGCCAAAAACATTCAGTACTTC. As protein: CAWSLGLAGAKNIQYF.